The present TCR beta chain was sequenced within a study of blood T cell repertoires in COVID-19. Overall study context: Donors in the United States, Italy and Spain gave samples during acute or convalescent COVID-19. From T cells, B-cell-depleted T cells, or PBMCs came the material, which was cDNA or gDNA.

In the original workflow: Estimation of nucleated cell counts relied on the amplification of reference gene primers. Profiling relied on immunoSEQ multiplex PCR, and the TCRdb table lists in-frame clones only, not all of them. V, J and clone size reflect that table, while D and trimming were determined from the DNA. The sample contains about 190,000 clones, around 90% of which appear only once. Sequencing was performed on peripheral blood. This TCR derives from a man aged 35-49 years with acute or convalescent COVID-19.

The CDR3, as DNA: TGTGCCAGCAGGGCGGGGGGGCGTGGCACAGATACGCAGTATTTT. Residues: CASRAGGRGTDTQYF. This chain joins TRBV2 and TRBJ2-3, with 9 positions matching TRBD2. The germline V gene has CDR1 SNHLY and CDR2 FYNNEI. The CDR3 sequence is 15 residues long. J gave up 1 base and V 6 bases, and 5 bases lay outside the gene matches.